This T cell receptor beta chain was captured by sequencing in a study of blood T cell repertoires in COVID-19 (dated by TCRdb to the early 2020s). Study-wide context: Samples covering the acute and convalescent phases of COVID-19 were provided by collaborators in the United States, Italy and Spain. The prospective study material was composed of cDNA or gDNA derived from T cells, B-cell-depleted T cells, or PBMCs. Subjects who had been exposed to COVID-19, were actively infected with it, or had recovered from it provided the deeply sampled blood TCRbeta repertoires that made up the dataset. A freely available public database, intended as a resource for researchers studying the immune response to SARS-CoV-2, is where the repertoires were released. Samples were obtained from the ongoing ImmuneRACE study (first 160 participants) and from approximately 1,200 subjects provided by 6 global collaborators. Sample metadata almost always included a de-identified subject ID, COVID-19 status, age in years and sex. HLA class I and class II types, where available, came from metadata supplied by the sample provider rather than from assay-based typing.

About this clone: No cognate antigen has been identified for it. Base quality data are lacking; no much larger clone is found one base away.

Results the study describes overall, beyond this receptor: Clinical and demographic metadata were provided uncurated, with the amount varying by source and participant.

Whole blood was collected in K2EDTA tubes by collaborating institutions according to the institutions' own protocols. For TCRbeta analysis, collaborators shipped samples as frozen whole blood, isolated PBMCs, or DNA extracted from either of those sample types. The immunoSEQ Assay, a bias-controlled multiplex PCR, was used to amplify TCRbeta CDR3 regions from genomic DNA. In the authors' own workflow: Nucleated cell counts per sample were estimated from amplification of reference gene primers within the assay. To quantify the absolute abundance of each unique TCRbeta CDR3 rearrangement, sequence reads were collapsed and filtered. For each sample, productive Simpson clonality was calculated by taking the square root of Simpson's diversity index across productive rearrangements. TCRdb obtained this table from immuneACCESS and retained in-frame rearrangements with V and J assigned. These tables miss some clones; where compared with another copy, unresolved V genes account for less than half of the shortfall, and the remainder is unexplained. The V and J calls and clone size are taken from that table; D and trimming were inferred from the DNA. The sample has 250,000 to 350,000 clones on record, approximately 90% of them singletons. The leading ten clones occupy around 0.84% of the sample.

Deletion took 8 bases off V and 8 bases off J, with a span of 9 bases between the germline ends. From the germline V gene (reference sequence), CDR1 is SEHNR and CDR2 is FQNEAQ. Counted from cysteine to phenylalanine, this CDR3 has 11 amino acids. Only the CDR3 portion is preserved as DNA: 33 bases, with reading frame beginning at the first base. The sequence links TRBV7-9 to TRBJ1-4; a confident D gene designation cannot be given. This sequence was found in a man aged 25-45 years with acute or convalescent COVID-19. Sequencing was carried out using peripheral blood. The nucleotides read TGTGCCAGCCACACGGGGGAAAAACTGTTTTTT. Translated, this gives CASHTGEKLFF.